Listed below are T cell receptor beta chains from one sample, sequenced in a study of cytomegalovirus exposure and HLA in healthy donors. Only in-frame clones appear in the TCRdb table, and some are missing; sequencing was by immunoSEQ multiplex PCR. The sample carries approximately 110,000 clones, 77% recorded once. The sample comprised PBMCs. The receptors derive from a human donor in good health. CDR3s include the opening cysteine and the closing phenylalanine or tryptophan. D genes are given only for firm matches. Clone size is shown for a subset of rows, as once, few, many or a class of expanded clone.

CDR3 | DNA | size | V | D | J
CASSSITGTRNTGELFF | TGTGCCAGCAGCTCGATAACCGGGACAAGGAACACCGGGGAGCTGTTTTTT | NA | TRBV5-6 | NA | TRBJ2-2
CASSLEGRPGPGNTIYF | TGTGCCAGCAGTTTAGAGGGCAGGCCCGGACCTGGAAACACCATATATTTT | few | TRBV27 | NA | TRBJ1-3
CASIRVYNEQFF | TGTGCCAGCATCCGGGTATACAATGAGCAGTTCTTC | NA | TRBV2 | NA | TRBJ2-1
CSARAEETQYF | TGCAGTGCTAGGGCGGAAGAGACCCAGTACTTC | NA | TRBV20-1 | NA | TRBJ2-5
CASQGLSGEQFF | TGTGCCAGCCAGGGACTATCGGGTGAGCAGTTCTTC | NA | TRBV2 | TRBD2 | TRBJ2-1
CSARNREGYTF | TGCAGTGCTAGAAACAGGGAAGGCTACACCTTC | few | TRBV20-1 | NA | TRBJ1-2
CSVERTGTGDQETQYF | TGCAGCGTTGAGAGAACGGGGACAGGGGACCAAGAGACCCAGTACTTC | NA | TRBV29-1 | TRBD1 | TRBJ2-5
CASSLKLAGALAYEQYF | TGTGCCAGCAGCTTGAAACTAGCGGGAGCGTTGGCCTACGAGCAGTACTTC | NA | TRBV5-4 | TRBD2 | TRBJ2-7
CSVGSSYEQYF | TGCAGCGTTGGCAGCTCCTACGAGCAGTACTTC | NA | TRBV29-1 | NA | TRBJ2-7
CASSHPGGSQNSQYF | TGCGCCAGCAGCCACCCGGGGGGGTCCCAAAACAGTCAGTACTTC | NA | TRBV5-1 | TRBD2 | TRBJ2-4
CAWIPGGPGNTIYF | TGTGCCTGGATCCCGGGAGGGCCTGGAAACACCATATATTTT | NA | TRBV30 | NA | TRBJ1-3
CASSFGLSGRAIGYEQYF | TGTGCCAGCAGTTTCGGTCTTAGCGGGAGGGCCATCGGCTACGAGCAGTACTTC | NA | TRBV28 | TRBD2 | TRBJ2-7
CASSLGTSGYNEQFF | TGTGCCAGCAGTTTAGGGACTAGCGGATACAATGAGCAGTTCTTC | NA | TRBV28 | TRBD2 | TRBJ2-1
CSVVLREWTEAFF | TGCAGCGTTGTATTGAGGGAGTGGACTGAAGCTTTCTTT | NA | TRBV29-1 | NA | TRBJ1-1
CASSYSSGRPYEQYF | TGTGCCAGCAGTTACTCGTCGGGAAGGCCCTACGAGCAGTACTTC | NA | TRBV6-5 | NA | TRBJ2-7
CASTLQGAANTEAFF | TGTGCCAGCACCCTACAGGGGGCGGCGAACACTGAAGCTTTCTTT | NA | TRBV9 | TRBD1 | TRBJ1-1
CASSHHRTGNTEAFF | TGCGCCAGCAGCCACCATCGAACTGGGAACACTGAAGCTTTCTTT | NA | TRBV4-1 | NA | TRBJ1-1
CASSLAARDYGYTF | TGTGCCAGCAGCTTGGCGGCCAGGGACTATGGCTACACCTTC | NA | TRBV5-6 | NA | TRBJ1-2
CASSFTGGDQPQHF | TGCGCCAGCAGCTTCACCGGAGGGGATCAGCCCCAGCATTTT | few | TRBV5-1 | NA | TRBJ1-5
CASSPKLRAENTEAFF | TGTGCCAGCAGCCCTAAACTGAGGGCAGAGAACACTGAAGCTTTCTTT | NA | TRBV7-9 | NA | TRBJ1-1
CASIPPAGDPQHF | TGTGCCAGTATCCCCCCCGCGGGGGACCCCCAGCATTTT | once | TRBV19 | NA | TRBJ1-5
CASRTGGGYGYTF | TGTGCCAGCAGGACAGGGGGCGGCTATGGCTACACCTTC | NA | TRBV27 | TRBD1 | TRBJ1-2
CASSLLWTSENEQYF | TGTGCCAGCAGCTTGCTTTGGACTAGCGAAAACGAGCAGTACTTC | once | TRBV5-6 | TRBD2 | TRBJ2-7
CASSRRVLNSTDTQYF | TGTGCCAGCAGCCGCCGGGTCCTCAATAGCACAGATACGCAGTATTTT | NA | TRBV6-6 | NA | TRBJ2-3
CASSLEIQEYQETQYF | TGCGCCAGCAGCTTGGAGATACAGGAGTACCAAGAGACCCAGTACTTC | NA | TRBV5-1 | NA | TRBJ2-5
CAIRGSASGANVLTF | TGTGCCATCCGGGGTTCTGCCTCTGGGGCCAACGTCCTGACTTTC | few | TRBV10-3 | NA | TRBJ2-6
CASSVTLDQPQHF | TGTGCCAGCAGCGTAACATTGGATCAGCCCCAGCATTTT | NA | TRBV6-5 | NA | TRBJ1-5
CASSQDTSADTQYF | TGTGCCAGCAGCCAGGACACCTCCGCGGATACGCAGTATTTT | few | TRBV7-9 | NA | TRBJ2-3
CASSPGRPQNSPLHF | TGTGCCAGCAGCCCAGGGAGGCCCCAAAATTCACCCCTCCACTTT | NA | TRBV6-5 | NA | TRBJ1-6
CASSLAGGPETQYF | TGTGCCAGCAGCTTAGCGGGGGGCCCAGAGACCCAGTACTTC | NA | TRBV11-2 | NA | TRBJ2-5
CASAPSTNEKLFF | TGTGCCAGCGCGCCGTCAACTAATGAAAAACTGTTTTTT | NA | TRBV21-1 | NA | TRBJ1-4
CASYPSTSGINEQYF | TGCGCCAGCTACCCCTCGACTAGCGGGATTAACGAGCAGTACTTC | NA | TRBV5-1 | TRBD2 | TRBJ2-7
CASSRQGTEQYF | TGTGCCAGCAGCCGACAGGGCACCGAGCAGTACTTC | NA | TRBV6-6 | TRBD1 | TRBJ2-7
CASSSRILAGADRSTDTQYF | TGCGCCAGCAGCTCGCGGATACTAGCGGGGGCCGACAGGAGCACAGATACGCAGTATTTT | NA | TRBV5-1 | TRBD2 | TRBJ2-3
CASSPDIWTYEQYF | TGCGCCAGCAGCCCGGACATCTGGACCTACGAGCAGTACTTC | NA | TRBV4-1 | NA | TRBJ2-7
CASRMGTAYSYEQYF | TGTGCCAGCAGGATGGGGACTGCCTACTCCTACGAGCAGTACTTC | NA | TRBV2 | NA | TRBJ2-7
CASSPLMGRGNEQFF | TGTGCCAGCAGCCCACTCATGGGGCGGGGGAATGAGCAGTTCTTC | NA | TRBV11-2 | TRBD2 | TRBJ2-1
CASSIPLGLAGVAGELFF | TGTGCCAGTAGTATACCACTGGGACTAGCGGGAGTGGCCGGGGAGCTGTTTTTT | NA | TRBV19 | TRBD2 | TRBJ2-2
CASSPPGTLNTGELFF | TGTGCCAGCTCACCTCCCGGGACTCTGAACACCGGGGAGCTGTTTTTT | NA | TRBV18 | NA | TRBJ2-2
CASRTGDRGAGYTF | TGTGCCAGCAGGACCGGGGACAGGGGTGCCGGCTACACCTTC | few | TRBV28 | TRBD1 | TRBJ1-2
CSSSPTYTQETQYF | TGTTCCAGCAGCCCCACGTACACGCAAGAGACCCAGTACTTC | NA | TRBV7-9 | NA | TRBJ2-5
CASSEYGRGGEKLFF | TGTGCCAGCAGTGAATATGGCAGGGGAGGGGAAAAACTGTTTTTT | few | TRBV25-1 | NA | TRBJ1-4
CASSGRGTNYGYTF | TGTGCCAGCAGCGGACGGGGAACTAACTATGGCTACACCTTC | NA | TRBV6-5 | NA | TRBJ1-2
CAIRAAEATNEKLFF | TGTGCCATCAGGGCGGCGGAAGCAACTAATGAAAAACTGTTTTTT | NA | TRBV10-3 | NA | TRBJ1-4
CASSGTTGLDTQYF | TGTGCCAGCAGCGGAACTACAGGGTTGGATACGCAGTATTTT | NA | TRBV9 | NA | TRBJ2-3
CATHVGGLAGKNEQYF | TGTGCCACCCACGTGGGGGGACTAGCGGGAAAAAACGAGCAGTACTTC | NA | TRBV5-4 | TRBD2 | TRBJ2-7
CASSSRSYEQYF | TGTGCCAGCAGTTCCAGGTCCTACGAGCAGTACTTC | NA | TRBV27 | NA | TRBJ2-7
CASSLDGQSYEQYF | TGTGCCAGCAGCTTAGACGGACAGTCCTACGAGCAGTACTTC | NA | TRBV13 | NA | TRBJ2-7
CASSFIAGGAYNEQFF | TGCGCCAGCAGCTTCATAGCGGGAGGAGCCTACAATGAGCAGTTCTTC | few | TRBV5-1 | TRBD2 | TRBJ2-1
CASSLDPAGDIQYF | TGCGCCAGCAGCTTGGATCCCGCCGGGGACATTCAGTACTTC | NA | TRBV5-1 | NA | TRBJ2-4
CASSGLAGSYEQYF | TGCGCCAGCAGCGGGCTAGCGGGCTCCTACGAGCAGTACTTC | NA | TRBV5-1 | TRBD2 | TRBJ2-7
CASSQEPQLAGGHEQFF | TGTGCCAGCAGCCAAGAACCCCAACTAGCGGGAGGCCACGAGCAGTTCTTC | NA | TRBV4-2 | TRBD2 | TRBJ2-1
CASSPTGQLTDTQYF | TGTGCCAGTAGTCCCACGGGACAGCTCACAGATACGCAGTATTTT | NA | TRBV19 | TRBD1 | TRBJ2-3
CASSPDRPHEQYF | TGTGCCAGCAGCCCCGACAGGCCCCACGAGCAGTACTTC | once | TRBV13 | NA | TRBJ2-7
CASSLLQKNTEAFF | TGCGCCAGCAGCCTCCTTCAGAAGAACACTGAAGCTTTCTTT | NA | TRBV5-1 | NA | TRBJ1-1
CASRDGQGGTDTQYF | TGTGCCAGTAGGGATGGACAGGGCGGGACAGATACGCAGTATTTT | NA | TRBV19 | TRBD1 | TRBJ2-3
CASSRDSTNYGYTF | TGCGCCAGCAGTAGGGACAGTACTAACTATGGCTACACCTTC | NA | TRBV5-1 | TRBD1 | TRBJ1-2